A single sample is the source of the 8 T cell receptor beta chains below, sequenced in a study of shared clonotypes between healthy human individuals. The method was immunoSEQ multiplex PCR; TCRdb's version includes in-frame clones alone and lacks a portion of them. This table has over 800,000 clones, more than 85% appearing once. CD45RO negativity and positive selection for CCR7 defined naive CD8 cells, a population that excluded terminally differentiated effector memory CD45RA+ cells. The sample comprised naive CD8+ T cells sorted from blood. The source is a man between 25 and 39 years old in good health.

The gene calls are TRBV27 and TRBJ2-3; the D gene is possibly TRBD1 (5 bases). The CDR3 sequence is 15 residues long. Germline V gives CDR1 MNHEY, CDR2 SMNVEV (reference sequence). V was shortened by 5 bases and J by 5 bases, with 17 bases between the two germline ends. In DNA, the CDR3 is TGTGCCAGCAGTATCTGGGGCAGACCGTTAGATACGCAGTATTTT. Translating it yields CASSIWGRPLDTQYF.

The chain couples TRBV11-2 to TRBJ2-2, with D perhaps given as TRBD1 or TRBD2 (6 bases each). V was shortened by 6 bases and J by 5 bases, with 16 bases between the two germline ends. Germline CDR1 reads SGHAT; CDR2 reads FQNNGV. CDR3 size: 15 residues. CDR3 nucleotide sequence: TGTGCCAGCAGGCGGACAGATGGGGGGACCGGGGAGCTGTTTTTT. Its protein product is CASRRTDGGTGELFF.

V gene TRBV7-9 combines with J gene TRBJ1-2, with a possible D match to TRBD1 (5 bases). Trimming pared 2 bases from V and 6 bases from J, leaving 7 bases between. Germline V lookup: CDR1 SEHNR, CDR2 FQNEAQ (reference sequence). This CDR3 contains 12 residues. Here the CDR3 reads CASSLWGDGYTF. The CDR3 coding sequence is TGTGCCAGCAGCTTATGGGGCGATGGCTACACCTTC.

V and J are TRBV7-9 and TRBJ2-2, with 10 bases fitting TRBD2. The length of the CDR3 is 17 residues. CDR1 and CDR2 from the germline V gene are SEHNR and FQNEAQ (reference sequence). V shed 1 base, J shed 4 bases, and the junction held 6 bases outside the gene matches. The CDR3 loop reads CASSLGVAGGSTGELFF. The CDR3, as DNA: TGTGCCAGCAGCTTAGGGGTAGCGGGAGGAAGCACCGGGGAGCTGTTTTTT.

V is TRBV27 and J is TRBJ2-3; 8 nucleotides line up with TRBD2. The CDR3 is 16 residues long. The V segment lost 4 bases and the J segment 1 base; nucleotides outside the gene matches: 7. CDR1 is MNHEY and CDR2 is SMNVEV in the germline V gene (reference sequence). The CDR3 bases are TGTGCCAGCAGTTACTTAGCGGGGCCCCGCACAGATACGCAGTATTTT. This translates into CASSYLAGPRTDTQYF.

This rearrangement joins TRBV28 to TRBJ2-7; 11 positions match TRBD2. Trimming at V came to 5 bases and at J to 3 bases, leaving 6 bases not matched to a gene. CDR3 length: 15 amino acids. The V gene's germline CDR1 is MDHEN and CDR2 SYDVKM. The CDR3 here is CASSANSGRVYEQYF. The CDR3 nucleotides are TGTGCCAGCAGTGCCAATAGCGGGAGGGTCTACGAGCAGTACTTC.

The chain links TRBV28 to TRBJ2-1; D possibly matches TRBD1 or TRBD2 (5 bases each). The CDR3 totals 17 residues. CDR1 is MDHEN, CDR2 SYDVKM, per germline. V shed 3 bases and J shed 3 bases, with 18 bases lying between them. CDR3 in DNA: TGTGCCAGCAGTTTTAACTCCGGGACGACCCTCTACAATGAGCAGTTCTTC. This translates into CASSFNSGTTLYNEQFF.

The V and J genes are TRBV7-9 and TRBJ1-1; D gene uncertain. V was trimmed by 5 bases and J by 3 bases, leaving 16 bases between them. Germline V CDR1 and CDR2: SEHNR, FQNEAQ (reference sequence). The CDR3 spans 15 residues. The chain's CDR3 is CASSPRTGRYTEAFF. CDR3 in DNA: TGTGCCAGCAGCCCCCGGACGGGCCGATACACTGAAGCTTTCTTT.